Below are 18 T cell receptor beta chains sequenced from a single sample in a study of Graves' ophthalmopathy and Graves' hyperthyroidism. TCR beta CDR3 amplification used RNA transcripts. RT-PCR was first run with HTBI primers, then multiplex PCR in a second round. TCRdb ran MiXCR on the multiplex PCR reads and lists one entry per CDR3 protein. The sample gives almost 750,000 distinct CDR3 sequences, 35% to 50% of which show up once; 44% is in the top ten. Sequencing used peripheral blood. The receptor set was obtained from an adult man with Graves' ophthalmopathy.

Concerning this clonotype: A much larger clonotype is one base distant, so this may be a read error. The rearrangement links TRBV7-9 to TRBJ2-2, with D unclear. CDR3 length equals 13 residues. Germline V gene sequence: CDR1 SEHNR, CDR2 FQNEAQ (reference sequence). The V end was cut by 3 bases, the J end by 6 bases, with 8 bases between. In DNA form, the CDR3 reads TGTGCCAGCAGCTTGCAGCACGCCGGGGAGCTGTTTTTT. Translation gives CASSLQHAGELFF.

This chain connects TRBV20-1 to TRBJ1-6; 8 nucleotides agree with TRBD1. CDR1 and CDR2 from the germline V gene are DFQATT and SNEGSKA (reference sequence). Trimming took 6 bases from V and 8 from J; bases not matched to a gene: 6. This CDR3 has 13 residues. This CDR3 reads CSAVDREYSPLHF. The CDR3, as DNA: TGCAGTGCCGTGGACAGGGAATATTCACCCCTCCACTTT.

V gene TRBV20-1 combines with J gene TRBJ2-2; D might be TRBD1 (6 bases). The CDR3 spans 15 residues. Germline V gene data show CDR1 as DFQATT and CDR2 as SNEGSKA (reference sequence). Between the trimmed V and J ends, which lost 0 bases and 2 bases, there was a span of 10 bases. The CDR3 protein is CSARDLQGNTGELFF. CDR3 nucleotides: TGCAGTGCTAGAGATCTACAGGGTAACACCGGGGAGCTGTTTTTT.

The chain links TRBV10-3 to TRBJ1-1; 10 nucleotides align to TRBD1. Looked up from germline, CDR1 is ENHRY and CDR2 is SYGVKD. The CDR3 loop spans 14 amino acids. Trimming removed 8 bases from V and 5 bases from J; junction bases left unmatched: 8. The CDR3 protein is CAILRTGGPTEAFF. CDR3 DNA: TGTGCCATCTTGCGGACAGGGGGTCCGACTGAAGCTTTCTTT.

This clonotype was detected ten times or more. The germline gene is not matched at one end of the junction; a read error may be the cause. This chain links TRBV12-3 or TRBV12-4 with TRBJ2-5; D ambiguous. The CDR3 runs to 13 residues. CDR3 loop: CASSLDEQETQYF. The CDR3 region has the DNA TGTGCCAGCAGCTTAGACGAGCAAGAGACCCAGTACTTC.

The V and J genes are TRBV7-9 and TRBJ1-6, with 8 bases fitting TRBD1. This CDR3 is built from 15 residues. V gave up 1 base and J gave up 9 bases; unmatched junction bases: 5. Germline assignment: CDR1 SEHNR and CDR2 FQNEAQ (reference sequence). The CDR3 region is CASSLGTGNGSPLHF. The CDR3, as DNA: TGTGCCAGCAGCTTAGGGACAGGGAACGGTTCACCCCTCCACTTT.

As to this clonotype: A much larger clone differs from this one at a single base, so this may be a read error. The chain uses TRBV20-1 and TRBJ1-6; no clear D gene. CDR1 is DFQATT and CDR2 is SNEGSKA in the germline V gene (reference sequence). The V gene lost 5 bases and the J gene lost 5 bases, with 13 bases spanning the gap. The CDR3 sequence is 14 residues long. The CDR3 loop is CSACKDTNNSPLHF. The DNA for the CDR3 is TGCAGTGCTTGCAAAGACACTAATAATTCACCCCTCCACTTT.

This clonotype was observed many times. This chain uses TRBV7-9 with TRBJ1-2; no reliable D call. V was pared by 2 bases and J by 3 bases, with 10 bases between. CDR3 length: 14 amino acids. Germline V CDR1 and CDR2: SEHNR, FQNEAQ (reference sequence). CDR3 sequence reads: CASSLSGSDYGYTF. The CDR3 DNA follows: TGTGCCAGCAGCTTATCTGGGTCGGACTATGGCTACACCTTC.

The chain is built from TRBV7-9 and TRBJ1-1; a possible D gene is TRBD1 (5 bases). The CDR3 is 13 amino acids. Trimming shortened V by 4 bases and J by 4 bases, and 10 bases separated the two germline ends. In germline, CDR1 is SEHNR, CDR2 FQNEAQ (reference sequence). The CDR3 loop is CASSSNRLTEAFF. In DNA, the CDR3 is TGTGCCAGCAGCTCCAACAGGCTCACTGAAGCTTTCTTT.

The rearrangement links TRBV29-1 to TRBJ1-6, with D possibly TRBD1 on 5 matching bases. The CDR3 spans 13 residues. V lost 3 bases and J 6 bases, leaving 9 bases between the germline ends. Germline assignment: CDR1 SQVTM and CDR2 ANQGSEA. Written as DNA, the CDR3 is TGCAGCGTTGACCGGACACGTAATTCACCCCTCCACTTT. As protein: CSVDRTRNSPLHF.

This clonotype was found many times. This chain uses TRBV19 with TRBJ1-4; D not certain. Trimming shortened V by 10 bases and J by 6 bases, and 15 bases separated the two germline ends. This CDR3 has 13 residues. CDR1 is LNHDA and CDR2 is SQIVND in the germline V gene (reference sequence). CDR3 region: CATRGASDEKLFF. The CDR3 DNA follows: TGTGCCACCAGAGGTGCGTCTGATGAAAAACTGTTTTTT.

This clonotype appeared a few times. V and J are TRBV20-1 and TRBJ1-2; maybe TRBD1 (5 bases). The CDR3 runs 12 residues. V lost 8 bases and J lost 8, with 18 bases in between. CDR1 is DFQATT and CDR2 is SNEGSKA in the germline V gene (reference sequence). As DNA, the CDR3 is TGCAGTTGGTCCAGGGACGGTTACGGCTACACCTTC. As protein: CSWSRDGYGYTF.

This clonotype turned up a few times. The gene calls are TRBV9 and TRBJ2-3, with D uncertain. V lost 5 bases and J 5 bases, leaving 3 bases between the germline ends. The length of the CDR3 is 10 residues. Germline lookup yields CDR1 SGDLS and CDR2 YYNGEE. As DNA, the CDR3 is TGTGCCAGCAGTGGAGATACGCAGTATTTT. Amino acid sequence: CASSGDTQYF.

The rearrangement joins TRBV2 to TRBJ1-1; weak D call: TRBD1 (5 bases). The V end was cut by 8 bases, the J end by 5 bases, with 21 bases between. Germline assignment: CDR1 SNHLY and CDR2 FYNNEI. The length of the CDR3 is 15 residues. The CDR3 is CASSPGGGTLTEAFF. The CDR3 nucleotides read TGTGCCAGCTCACCCGGCGGGGGGACGCTTACTGAAGCTTTCTTT.

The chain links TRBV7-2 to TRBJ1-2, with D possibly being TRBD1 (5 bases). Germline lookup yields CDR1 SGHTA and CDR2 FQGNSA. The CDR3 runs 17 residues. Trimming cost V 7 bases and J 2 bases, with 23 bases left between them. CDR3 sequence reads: CASTPGEGWGPNYGYTF. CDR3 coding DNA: TGTGCCAGCACCCCCGGGGAGGGCTGGGGCCCCAACTATGGCTACACCTTC. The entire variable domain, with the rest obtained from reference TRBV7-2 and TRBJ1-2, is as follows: GAGVSQSPSNKVTEKGKDVELRCDPISGHTALYWYRQSLGQGLEFLIYFQGNSAPDKSGLPSDRFSAERTGGSVSTLTIQRTQQEDSAVYLCASTPGEGWGPNYGYTFGSGTRLTVV.

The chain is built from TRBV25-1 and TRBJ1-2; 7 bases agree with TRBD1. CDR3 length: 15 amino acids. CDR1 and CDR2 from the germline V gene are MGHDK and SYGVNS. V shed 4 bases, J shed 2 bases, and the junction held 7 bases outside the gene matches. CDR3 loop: CASSAREGGNYGYTF. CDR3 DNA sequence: TGTGCCAGCAGTGCTAGAGAAGGGGGCAACTATGGCTACACCTTC.

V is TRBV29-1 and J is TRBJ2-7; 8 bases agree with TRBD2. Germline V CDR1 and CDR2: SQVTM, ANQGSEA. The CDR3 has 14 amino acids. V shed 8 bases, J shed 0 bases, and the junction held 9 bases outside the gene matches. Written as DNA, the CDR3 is TGCAGCCCACGGGGGGGATCGAGCTCCTACGAGCAGTACTTC. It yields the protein CSPRGGSSSYEQYF.

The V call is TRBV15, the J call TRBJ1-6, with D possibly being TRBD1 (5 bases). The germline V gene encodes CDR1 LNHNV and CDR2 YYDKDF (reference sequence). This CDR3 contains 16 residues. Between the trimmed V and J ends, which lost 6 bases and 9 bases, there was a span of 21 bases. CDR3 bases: TGTGCCACCAGAGGGAGGGGTGACAGAAGAGGTTCACCCCTCCACTTT. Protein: CATRGRGDRRGSPLHF.